These T cell receptor beta chains were read from a single sample in a study of shared clonotypes between healthy human individuals. Sequencing was performed with immunoSEQ multiplex PCR; in TCRdb, only in-frame clones are kept and a portion is missing. The repertoire includes some 630,000 clones, about two thirds of them detected once, and about 1.7% sits in the top ten. Sample: memory CD4+ T cells sorted from blood. All receptors come from a woman aged 25 to 39 in good health. Each CDR3 is given with its conserved first and last residue. The D gene is left open where the match is weak. Only part of the rows carry a size: once, few, many, or a class if the clone is expanded.

d_gene	j_gene	v_gene	abundance	CDR3aa	CDR3nt
TRBD2	TRBJ2-2	TRBV28	.	CASSLPAGGPSGELFF	TGTGCCAGCAGTTTGCCAGCGGGAGGGCCTTCCGGGGAGCTGTTTTTT
TRBD2	TRBJ2-1	TRBV5-1	.	CASSLVPTSGRVSYNEQFF	TGCGCCAGCAGCTTGGTCCCAACTAGCGGGAGGGTATCCTACAATGAGCAGTTCTTC
.	TRBJ2-7	TRBV11-3	.	CASSLSSTSYEQYF	TGTGCCAGCAGCTTATCCAGTACCTCCTACGAGCAGTACTTC
.	TRBJ2-7	TRBV5-1	many	CASSLASGETYEQYF	TGCGCCAGCAGCTTGGCCTCAGGGGAAACCTACGAGCAGTACTTC
.	TRBJ2-2	TRBV18	few	CASSPLLQSGDTGELFF	TGTGCCAGCTCACCACTGCTTCAGTCAGGGGACACCGGGGAGCTGTTTTTT
TRBD2	TRBJ2-5	TRBV14	.	CASSQGLAGVSRGETQYF	TGTGCCAGCAGCCAAGGACTAGCGGGAGTTTCGCGCGGGGAGACCCAGTACTTC
TRBD1	TRBJ2-2	TRBV5-5	.	CASRLGQANGELFF	TGTGCCAGCAGGCTGGGACAGGCAAACGGGGAGCTGTTTTTT
.	TRBJ2-7	TRBV20-1	.	CSASTTYEQYF	TGCAGTGCCTCGACAACCTACGAGCAGTACTTC
.	TRBJ2-3	TRBV5-1	.	CASSLGRPTDTQYF	TGCGCCAGCAGCTTGGGAAGGCCAACAGATACGCAGTATTTT
TRBD1	TRBJ1-2	TRBV28	.	CASSPSTGVRGGYTF	TGTGCCAGCAGTCCGTCGACAGGGGTGAGGGGTGGCTACACCTTC
.	TRBJ2-2	TRBV7-2	.	CASSRWGRETGELFF	TGTGCCAGCAGCCGGTGGGGCCGGGAGACCGGGGAGCTGTTTTTT
TRBD2	TRBJ2-7	TRBV18	.	CASSRTSGTSGEQYF	TGTGCCAGCTCGAGGACTAGCGGGACATCTGGTGAGCAGTACTTC
TRBD1	TRBJ1-2	TRBV28	.	CASTGTGAKSGRSYTF	TGTGCCAGCACCGGGACAGGGGCAAAGTCTGGAAGGTCTTACACCTTC
.	TRBJ2-7	TRBV18	few	CASSPRGYEQYF	TGTGCCAGCTCACCCCGTGGCTACGAGCAGTACTTC
.	TRBJ2-7	TRBV5-4	.	CASSGDRAKLRYF	TGTGCCAGCAGCGGAGACCGTGCTAAGCTTCGGTACTTC
TRBD1	TRBJ1-2	TRBV15	.	CATSRDDRGSYGYTF	TGTGCCACCAGCAGAGACGACAGGGGATCCTATGGCTACACCTTC
TRBD2	TRBJ2-5	TRBV7-9	.	CASSSTQVGSGRETQYF	TGTGCCAGCAGCTCGACCCAAGTTGGAAGCGGGAGAGAGACCCAGTACTTC
.	TRBJ2-1	TRBV6-5	.	CANTKLVSPYNEQFF	TGTGCCAACACCAAACTAGTTTCGCCCTACAATGAGCAGTTCTTC
TRBD2	TRBJ2-7	TRBV4-1	.	CASSQPLAGTYEQYF	TGCGCCAGCAGCCAACCACTAGCGGGGACCTACGAGCAGTACTTC
.	TRBJ2-3	TRBV6-1	.	CASSEYRTDIDTQYF	TGTGCCAGCAGTGAATATAGGACAGATATAGATACGCAGTATTTT
.	TRBJ2-7	TRBV7-9	few	CASSLTSEQYF	TGTGCCAGCAGCTTAACGAGCGAGCAGTACTTC
.	TRBJ2-7	TRBV19	.	CASSITGDSLAYEQYF	TGTGCCAGTAGTATTACGGGGGACAGCCTAGCCTACGAGCAGTACTTC
.	TRBJ2-6	TRBV2	.	CASSDSGANVLTF	TGTGCCAGCAGTGACTCTGGGGCCAACGTCCTGACTTTC
TRBD1	TRBJ1-5	TRBV19	once	CASSMGQLGNQPQHF	TGTGCCAGTAGTATGGGACAGCTTGGCAATCAGCCCCAGCATTTT
.	TRBJ1-5	TRBV27	once	CASSFNARGNQPQHF	TGTGCCAGCAGTTTTAATGCTCGCGGCAATCAGCCCCAGCATTTT
.	TRBJ1-2	TRBV7-2	.	CARGTGNYGYTF	TGTGCCAGGGGGACGGGTAACTATGGCTACACCTTC
TRBD1	TRBJ1-2	TRBV27	.	CASSLHGTGIYGYTF	TGTGCCAGCAGTTTACACGGGACAGGCATCTATGGCTACACCTTC
.	TRBJ1-1	TRBV4-1	.	CASSQEDRGVLEAFF	TGCGCCAGCAGCCAAGAAGACCGGGGCGTTCTTGAAGCTTTCTTT
.	TRBJ2-7	TRBV29-1	.	CSVAGNEQYF	TGCAGCGTCGCAGGGAACGAGCAGTACTTC
.	TRBJ1-2	TRBV19	.	CASSIGIQGSYTF	TGTGCCAGTAGTATCGGAATACAAGGTAGCTACACCTTC
TRBD1	TRBJ2-1	TRBV5-1	.	CASSRGQGASEQFF	TGCGCCAGCAGCCGTGGACAGGGGGCCAGTGAGCAGTTCTTC
.	TRBJ2-5	TRBV4-2	.	CASSPVGGGPGETQYF	TGTGCCAGCAGCCCGGTAGGGGGAGGGCCAGGGGAGACCCAGTACTTC
TRBD1	TRBJ1-5	TRBV7-6	.	CASSLLQGAGQPQHF	TGTGCCAGCAGCTTACTGCAGGGGGCTGGTCAGCCCCAGCATTTT